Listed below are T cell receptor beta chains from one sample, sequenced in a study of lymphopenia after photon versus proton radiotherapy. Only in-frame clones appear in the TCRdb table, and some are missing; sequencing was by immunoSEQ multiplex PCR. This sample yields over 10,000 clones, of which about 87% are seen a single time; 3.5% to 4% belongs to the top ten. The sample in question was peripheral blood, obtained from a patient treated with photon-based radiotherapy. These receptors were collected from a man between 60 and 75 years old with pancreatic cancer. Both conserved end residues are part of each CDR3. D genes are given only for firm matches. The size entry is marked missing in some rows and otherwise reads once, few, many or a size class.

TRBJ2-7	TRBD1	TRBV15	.	CATSRTGDLVYEQYF	TGTGCCACCAGCAGGACAGGGGACCTTGTCTACGAGCAGTACTTC
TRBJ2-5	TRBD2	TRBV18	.	CASSPPQRTSGEETQYF	TGTGCCAGCTCACCACCTCAAAGGACTAGCGGGGAAGAGACCCAGTACTTC
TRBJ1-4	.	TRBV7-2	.	CASSGEVATQNEKLFF	TGTGCCAGCAGCGGAGAGGTGGCGACTCAGAATGAAAAACTGTTTTTT
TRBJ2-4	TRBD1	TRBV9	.	CASSPRGQGLLAKNIQYF	TGTGCCAGCAGCCCCCGGGGACAGGGCCTATTAGCCAAAAACATTCAGTACTTC
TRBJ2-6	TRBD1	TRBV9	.	CASSYGTGIGSGANVLTF	TGTGCCAGCAGCTACGGGACAGGGATCGGCTCTGGGGCCAACGTCCTGACTTTC
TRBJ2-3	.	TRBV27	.	CASSFWWGPSDTQYF	TGTGCCAGCAGTTTTTGGTGGGGGCCATCAGATACGCAGTATTTT
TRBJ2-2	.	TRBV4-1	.	CASSQAGGRTGELFF	TGCGCCAGCAGCCAAGCTGGGGGGCGAACCGGGGAGCTGTTTTTT
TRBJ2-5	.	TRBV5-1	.	CASSLNLPGETQYF	TGCGCCAGCAGCTTGAATTTGCCGGGGGAGACCCAGTACTTC
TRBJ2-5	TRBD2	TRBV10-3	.	CAISAERGAGPTETQYF	TGTGCCATCAGTGCGGAGCGGGGGGCCGGCCCTACAGAGACCCAGTACTTC
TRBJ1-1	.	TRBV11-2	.	CASSSRYLRQSNTEAFF	TGTGCCAGCAGCTCTCGCTACCTAAGACAGTCGAACACTGAAGCTTTCTTT
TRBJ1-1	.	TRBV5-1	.	CASSLVAGRGNTEAFF	TGCGCCAGCAGCTTGGTGGCAGGGCGGGGGAACACTGAAGCTTTCTTT
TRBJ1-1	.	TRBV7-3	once	CASSLGQVGVEAFF	TGTGCCAGCAGCTTGGGCCAAGTTGGGGTTGAAGCTTTCTTT
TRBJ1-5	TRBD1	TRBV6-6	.	CASRGQGVSQPQHF	TGTGCCAGCAGAGGACAGGGGGTCAGTCAGCCCCAGCATTTT
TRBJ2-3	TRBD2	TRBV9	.	CASSARTSGDTDTQYF	TGTGCCAGCAGCGCGAGGACTAGCGGGGACACAGATACGCAGTATTTT
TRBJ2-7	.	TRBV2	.	CASSIRGYEQYF	TGTGCCAGCAGTATCAGGGGTTACGAGCAGTACTTC
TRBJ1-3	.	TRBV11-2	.	CASSFQFSSSGNTIYF	TGTGCCAGCAGCTTCCAATTTAGCAGCTCTGGAAACACCATATATTTT
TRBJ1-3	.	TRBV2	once	CASSAQGLGNTIYF	TGTGCCAGCAGTGCCCAGGGTCTTGGAAACACCATATATTTT
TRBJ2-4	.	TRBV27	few	CASRFYGSKNIQYF	TGTGCCAGCAGATTTTATGGGAGTAAAAACATTCAGTACTTC
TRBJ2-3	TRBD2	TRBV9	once	CASSLRGEGGTDTQYF	TGTGCCAGCAGCCTCCGGGGGGAGGGCGGCACAGATACGCAGTATTTT
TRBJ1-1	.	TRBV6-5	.	CASRQGSNTEAFF	TGTGCCAGCAGACAGGGCTCCAACACTGAAGCTTTCTTT
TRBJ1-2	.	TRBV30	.	CAWSTQGLYGYTF	TGTGCCTGGTCAACGCAGGGGCTTTATGGCTACACCTTC
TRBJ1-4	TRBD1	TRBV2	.	CASSGYRGWGNEKLFF	TGTGCCAGCAGTGGCTACAGGGGCTGGGGTAATGAAAAACTGTTTTTT
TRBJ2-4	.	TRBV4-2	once	CASSQETSSENIQYF	TGTGCCAGCAGCCAGGAAACTAGCTCTGAAAACATTCAGTACTTC
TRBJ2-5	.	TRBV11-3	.	CASSLGPGKETQYF	TGTGCCAGCAGCTTAGGACCTGGAAAAGAGACCCAGTACTTC
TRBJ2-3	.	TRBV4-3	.	CASSQDFRVSTDTQYF	TGCGCCAGCAGCCAAGATTTTAGGGTTAGCACAGATACGCAGTATTTT
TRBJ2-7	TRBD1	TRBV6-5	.	CASSDRGIDEQYF	TGTGCCAGCAGCGACAGGGGGATCGACGAGCAGTACTTC
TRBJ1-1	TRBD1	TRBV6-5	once	CASSYRTGYEAFF	TGTGCCAGCAGTTACAGGACAGGGTATGAAGCTTTCTTT
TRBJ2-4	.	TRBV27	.	CASSPTSEDIQYF	TGTGCCAGCAGTCCCACCTCCGAAGACATTCAGTACTTC
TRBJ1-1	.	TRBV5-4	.	CASSSAGLLNTEAFF	TGTGCCAGCAGCTCGGCAGGACTCCTGAACACTGAAGCTTTCTTT
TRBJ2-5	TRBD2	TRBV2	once	CASSEARGEETQYF	TGTGCCAGCAGTGAAGCGCGGGGGGAAGAGACCCAGTACTTC
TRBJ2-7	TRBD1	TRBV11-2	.	CASRGDRGYEQYF	TGTGCCAGCAGGGGGGACAGGGGGTACGAGCAGTACTTC
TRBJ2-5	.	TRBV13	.	CASSLRLGAGETQYF	TGTGCCAGCAGCTTAAGACTAGGGGCGGGAGAGACCCAGTACTTC
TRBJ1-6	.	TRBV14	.	CASSPQKQRSPLHF	TGTGCCAGCAGCCCCCAAAAACAGCGATCACCCCTCCACTTT
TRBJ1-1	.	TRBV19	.	CASSILWMNTEAFF	TGTGCCAGTAGTATACTGTGGATGAACACTGAAGCTTTCTTT
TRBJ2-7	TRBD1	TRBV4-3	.	CASSQDQGTGAYEQYF	TGCGCCAGCAGCCAAGATCAGGGGACAGGGGCCTACGAGCAGTACTTC
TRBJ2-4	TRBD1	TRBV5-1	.	CASADRAGENIQYF	TGCGCCAGCGCAGACAGGGCCGGCGAAAACATTCAGTACTTC
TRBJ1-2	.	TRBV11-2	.	CASSLGVTYLYGYTF	TGTGCCAGCAGCTTAGGCGTGACATACCTCTATGGCTACACCTTC
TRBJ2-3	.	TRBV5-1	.	CASSLFIGSTDTQYF	TGCGCCAGCAGCTTGTTTATAGGTAGCACAGATACGCAGTATTTT
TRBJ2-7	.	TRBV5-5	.	CASSLGQLYDKQYF	TGTGCCAGCAGCTTAGGTCAGCTCTACGACAAGCAGTACTTC
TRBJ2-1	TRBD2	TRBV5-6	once	CASSFSGAIYNEQFF	TGTGCCAGCAGCTTCAGCGGGGCGATCTACAATGAGCAGTTCTTC
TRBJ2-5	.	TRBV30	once	CAWSVQRETQYF	TGTGCCTGGAGTGTACAGAGAGAGACCCAGTACTTC